The 32 T cell receptor beta chains reported below all come from one sample, sequenced in a study of control samples from healthy donors and cancer patients. Sequencing used immunoSEQ multiplex PCR; TCRdb keeps in-frame clones, though not all of them. The profile shows 100,000 to 150,000 clones, 92% of them singletons. The sequenced sample was blood. The source of these receptors is a man between 18 and 29 years old in good health.

This clone was found once. The V call is TRBV10-3, the J call TRBJ2-1; 9 nucleotides agree with TRBD1. Germline lookup yields CDR1 ENHRY and CDR2 SYGVKD. The V and J ends lost 0 bases and 7 bases, in that order; junction bases with no gene match: 7. This CDR3 region has 16 residues. The CDR3 sequence: CAISESRDRVTNEQFF. The CDR3 bases are TGTGCCATCAGTGAGTCAAGGGACAGGGTGACGAATGAGCAGTTCTTC.

The chain is built from TRBV7-9 and TRBJ1-4, with D tentatively TRBD1 (6 bases). CDR3 length: 15 residues. Germline V lookup: CDR1 SEHNR, CDR2 FQNEAQ (reference sequence). V gave up 3 bases and J gave up 5 bases, with 13 bases separating them. The CDR3 spells CASSLTGAQNEKLFF. In DNA, the CDR3 is TGTGCCAGCAGCTTGACAGGCGCACAAAATGAAAAACTGTTTTTT.

V is TRBV5-1 and J is TRBJ2-3, with TRBD2 identical over 7 bases. The CDR3 sequence is 13 residues long. The V segment lost 6 bases and the J segment 4 bases; nucleotides outside the gene matches: 5. The germline V gene encodes CDR1 SGHRS and CDR2 YFSETQ. The CDR3 DNA reads TGCGCCAGCACCCGGGGGGTCGCAGATACGCAGTATTTT. It codes for CASTRGVADTQYF.

The chain uses TRBV6-5 and TRBJ1-1; the D is unclear. The germline V gene has CDR1 MNHEY and CDR2 SVGAGI. The V end lost 5 bases, the J end lost 5 bases, and 18 bases lay between the germline ends. CDR3 length equals 15 residues. The CDR3, as DNA: TGTGCCAGCAGTCCGATCTACGGTGGTGAGACTGAAGCTTTCTTT. Protein product: CASSPIYGGETEAFF.

The chain links TRBV3-1 (or the pseudogene TRBV3-2) to TRBJ2-3; 10 bases agree with TRBD2. Trimming took 4 bases from V and 2 from J; bases not matched to a gene: 6. The CDR3 totals 16 residues. Germline assignment: CDR1 LGHDT and CDR2 YNNKEL (reference sequence). This chain's CDR3 is CASSPSGGAVTDTQYF. The CDR3 coding sequence is TGTGCCAGCAGCCCGAGCGGGGGGGCCGTCACAGATACGCAGTATTTT.

The chain carries TRBV7-9 and TRBJ2-3; TRBD1 or TRBD2 may be the D gene (6 bases each). The CDR3 extends over 15 amino acids. The germline CDR1 and CDR2 sequences are SEHNR and FQNEAQ (reference sequence). Deletions cut 5 bases from V and 5 bases from J, with 17 bases between. Here the CDR3 reads CASSLSRGVQDTQYF. CDR3 bases: TGTGCCAGCAGCCTAAGTAGGGGGGTCCAAGATACGCAGTATTTT. The full variable domain, rest sourced from reference TRBV7-9 and TRBJ2-3, is DTGVSQNPRHKITKRGQNVTFRCDPISEHNRLYWYRQTLGQGPEFLTYFQNEAQLEKSRLLSDRFSAERPKGSFSTLEIQRTEQGDSAMYLCASSLSRGVQDTQYFGPGTRLTVL.

This clone has just one count. The chain links TRBV9 to TRBJ2-7; TRBD2 agrees at 11 bases. Germline trimming cut 3 bases from V and 4 bases from J; bases unmatched to any gene: 3. This CDR3 comprises 14 residues. Germline CDR1 and CDR2: SGDLS and YYNGEE. The CDR3 DNA reads TGTGCCAGCAGCGCTAGCGGGGGGTTTTACGAGCAGTACTTC. Its translation is CASSASGGFYEQYF.

As DNA, the CDR3 is TGTGCTAGTGCAGGGACGAGGCGTGGCTACACCTTC. The encoded protein is CASAGTRRGYTF. The chain couples TRBV12-5 to TRBJ1-2; D is possibly TRBD1 (5 bases). CDR3 length: 12 amino acids. Germline loops: CDR1 LGHNT, CDR2 FRNRAP. V dropped 7 bases and J dropped 7 bases, with 13 bases sitting between them.

The rearrangement links TRBV19 to TRBJ2-1; D is unresolved. Germline CDR1 reads LNHDA; CDR2 reads SQIVND (reference sequence). Trimming cost V 5 bases and J 0 bases, with 14 bases left between them. This CDR3 has 16 amino acids. The CDR3 nucleotides are TGTGCCAGTAGTCCCTCCAGGCTCAGCTCCTACAATGAGCAGTTCTTC. Its protein is CASSPSRLSSYNEQFF.

The chain employs TRBV6-5 and TRBJ1-6; D may be TRBD1 (5 bases). This CDR3 region has 14 residues. Germline CDR1 MNHEY, CDR2 SVGAGI. V was cut by 4 bases and J by 10 bases, with 14 bases left in between. CDR3 loop: CASSFGTRHSPLHF. In DNA, the CDR3 is TGTGCCAGCAGTTTTGGGACGCGACACTCACCCCTCCACTTT.

The chain combines TRBV3-1 (or the pseudogene TRBV3-2) with TRBJ1-5, with unresolved D. V lost 0 bases, J lost 0 bases, and 0 bases lay in between. The CDR3 extends over 13 amino acids. Per germline, CDR1 LGHDT and CDR2 YNNKEL (reference sequence). The CDR3 sequence: CASSQDSNQPQHF. CDR3 nucleotides: TGTGCCAGCAGCCAAGATAGCAATCAGCCCCAGCATTTT.

This clone has just one count. V gene TRBV2 combines with J gene TRBJ1-5, with D perhaps TRBD1 (6 bases). V lost 8 bases and J 5 bases, leaving 13 bases between the germline ends. Per the germline V gene, CDR1 is SNHLY and CDR2 is FYNNEI. CDR3 length: 13 amino acids. The CDR3 sequence: CASWGHSDQPQHF. The CDR3 DNA is TGTGCCAGCTGGGGGCACAGCGATCAGCCCCAGCATTTT. Variable domain in full (rest from reference TRBV2 and TRBJ1-5): EPEVTQTPSHQVTQMGQEVILRCVPISNHLYFYWYRQILGQKVEFLVSFYNNEISEKSEIFDDQFSVERPDGSNFTLKIRSTKLEDSAMYFCASWGHSDQPQHFGDGTRLSIL.

CDR3 bases: TGTGCCAGCAGCGCGCGACAGGGGGCGACCTCCTACGAGCAGTACTTC. Translated, it gives CASSARQGATSYEQYF. The genes are TRBV9 and TRBJ2-7, with 10 bases aligning to TRBD1. From germline, CDR1 is SGDLS and CDR2 YYNGEE. After removal of 3 bases from V and 0 bases from J, the junction contained 6 bases not matched to a gene. The CDR3 is 16 residues long.

This chain uses TRBV19 with TRBJ1-3; a possible D gene is TRBD1 (5 bases). The CDR3 is 14 amino acids. Trimming shortened V by 8 bases and J by 0 bases, and 11 bases separated the two germline ends. The V gene's germline CDR1 is LNHDA and CDR2 SQIVND (reference sequence). This chain's CDR3 is CASSGSLSGNTIYF. CDR3 nucleotides: TGTGCCAGTTCAGGGTCCCTCTCTGGAAACACCATATATTTT.

V usage is TRBV7-9 and J usage is TRBJ2-3; D is perhaps TRBD2 (7 bases). This CDR3 is built from 15 residues. The ends were cut back, 5 bases at V and 1 base at J, with 13 bases in the middle. In germline, CDR1 is SEHNR, CDR2 FQNEAQ (reference sequence). CDR3 coding DNA: TGTGCCAGCAGCCGTGGGGGGGCCGGCACAGATACGCAGTATTTT. Its translation: CASSRGGAGTDTQYF.

This clone has more than one count but fewer than ten. This chain links TRBV19 with TRBJ1-3, with unresolved D. The germline gives CDR1 LNHDA, CDR2 SQIVND (reference sequence). The CDR3 spans 15 residues. The V end was cut by 6 bases, the J end by 2 bases, with 14 bases between. The CDR3 is CASSREGGAGNTIYF. The CDR3 DNA sequence: TGTGCCAGTAGCCGAGAGGGAGGTGCTGGAAACACCATATATTTT.

The chain joins TRBV11-2 to TRBJ2-4; 8 nucleotides line up with TRBD1. The CDR3 covers 15 residues. CDR1 SGHAT and CDR2 FQNNGV come from the germline V gene. Losses at the gene ends were 5 bases for V and 8 bases for J; bases not matched to a gene: 11. In nucleotides, the CDR3 is TGTGCCAGCAGCCTCGACACAGGGGGGAGGTACATTCAGTACTTC. Encoded protein: CASSLDTGGRYIQYF.

The chain has TRBV2 and TRBJ1-5; D remains unclear. Trimming removed 2 bases from V and 1 base from J, with 9 bases in between. Germline CDR1 and CDR2: SNHLY and FYNNEI. The CDR3 runs to 15 residues. The CDR3 bases are TGTGCCAGCAGTGAACTGAGGTCAAGCAATCAGCCCCAGCATTTT. This encodes CASSELRSSNQPQHF.

CDR3 nucleotide sequence: TGTGCCAGCAGCCGGGACAGGGGATTGACTTTCTTT. As protein: CASSRDRGLTFF. The chain recombines TRBV5-5 with TRBJ1-1, with TRBD1 identical over 10 bases. In germline, CDR1 is SGHKS, CDR2 YYEKEE (reference sequence). Trimming cost V 4 bases and J 12 bases; bases outside gene matches: 6. This CDR3 has 12 amino acids. Full variable domain (rest looked up from reference TRBV5-5 and TRBJ1-1): DAGVTQSPTHLIKTRGQQVTLRCSPISGHKSVSWYQQVLGQGPQFIFQYYEKEERGRGNFPDRFSARQFPNYSSELNVNALLLGDSALYLCASSRDRGLTFFGQGTRLTVV.

The CDR3 loop reads CASSQPTGRPSGANVLTF. CDR3 nucleotides: TGCGCCAGCAGCCAACCGACAGGGAGGCCCTCTGGGGCCAACGTCCTGACTTTC. This sequence joins TRBV4-1 and TRBJ2-6; a possible D gene is TRBD1 (7 bases). Trimming pared 2 bases from V and 0 bases from J, leaving 14 bases between. Germline values: CDR1 MGHRA, CDR2 YSYEKL. The CDR3 has 18 amino acids.

The table lists this clone with a count of one. The chain is built from TRBV2 and TRBJ2-3, with 7 bases aligning to TRBD1. Trimming cost V 5 bases and J 0 bases; bases outside gene matches: 5. This CDR3 spans 15 amino acids. Germline CDR1 and CDR2: SNHLY and FYNNEI. CDR3 sequence: CASSRQGTSTDTQYF. The CDR3 nucleotides are TGTGCCAGCAGTAGACAGGGAACTAGCACAGATACGCAGTATTTT. Variable domain in full (rest from reference TRBV2 and TRBJ2-3): EPEVTQTPSHQVTQMGQEVILRCVPISNHLYFYWYRQILGQKVEFLVSFYNNEISEKSEIFDDQFSVERPDGSNFTLKIRSTKLEDSAMYFCASSRQGTSTDTQYFGPGTRLTVL.

J is TRBJ1-5 and V is TRBV19; 11 nucleotides agree with TRBD1. CDR3 length equals 19 residues. The ends lost 7 bases at V and 2 bases at J; junction bases unmatched: 16. Looked up from germline, CDR1 is LNHDA and CDR2 is SQIVND (reference sequence). This chain's CDR3 is CASTPEGQGVSLGNQPQHF. The CDR3 nucleotides are TGTGCCAGTACCCCAGAGGGACAGGGGGTGTCTTTGGGCAATCAGCCCCAGCATTTT.

The chain joins TRBV19 to TRBJ1-3; tentative D call: TRBD1 (5 bases). The germline V gene has CDR1 LNHDA and CDR2 SQIVND (reference sequence). This CDR3 has 13 residues. The V and J ends lost 7 bases and 2 bases respectively, with 9 bases between them. CDR3 nucleotide sequence: TGTGCCAGTATGAGCAGGGCTGGAAACACCATATATTTT. Translating it yields CASMSRAGNTIYF.

This chain links TRBV11-2 with TRBJ2-1; 7 bases align to TRBD1. V lost 5 bases to trimming and J lost 3 bases; unmatched junction nucleotides: 4. This CDR3 has 14 amino acids. Germline V gene sequence: CDR1 SGHAT, CDR2 FQNNGV. The DNA of the CDR3 is TGTGCCAGCAGCAAACGGGACAGCTACAATGAGCAGTTCTTC. It yields the protein CASSKRDSYNEQFF. Looking up the rest from reference TRBV11-2 and TRBJ2-1 gives the full variable domain: EAGVAQSPRYKIIEKRQSVAFWCNPISGHATLYWYQQILGQGPKLLIQFQNNGVVDDSQLPKDRFSAERLKGVDSTLKIQPAKLEDSAVYLCASSKRDSYNEQFFGPGTRLTVL.

This clone appeared a few times. The DNA of the CDR3 is TGTGCCTGGATCCGGGACAGGCCCTACGAGCAGTACTTC. It specifies CAWIRDRPYEQYF. The gene calls are TRBV30 and TRBJ2-7; 8 bases agree with TRBD1. The CDR3 length is 13 residues. In germline, CDR1 is GTSNPN, CDR2 SVGIG (reference sequence). V lost 4 bases and J lost 2; bases outside the gene matches: 4.

In this sample, this clone turned up once. V usage is TRBV7-6 and J usage is TRBJ2-1, with 8 bases identical to TRBD2. CDR1 and CDR2 from the germline V gene are SGHVS and FNYEAQ. This CDR3 region has 15 residues. J gave up 8 bases and V 4 bases, and 10 bases lay outside the gene matches. The CDR3 coding sequence is TGTGCCAGCAGCTCAACTCGGGGGGGCCTCGATGAGCAGTTCTTC. This translates into CASSSTRGGLDEQFF.

This chain connects TRBV6-5 to TRBJ2-3, with D possibly called TRBD1 or TRBD2 (5 bases each). The CDR3 is 15 amino acids. V was cut by 2 bases and J by 0 bases, with 9 bases left in between. The germline gives CDR1 MNHEY, CDR2 SVGAGI. CDR3 region: CASSYGDESTDTQYF. For the CDR3, the DNA is TGTGCCAGCAGTTACGGGGACGAGAGCACAGATACGCAGTATTTT.

The rearrangement links TRBV3-1 (or the pseudogene TRBV3-2) to TRBJ2-7; no clear D gene. CDR3 size: 14 residues. Trimming took off 4 bases at V and 3 bases at J, with 13 bases between the two ends. Germline V gene data show CDR1 as LGHDT and CDR2 as YNNKEL (reference sequence). The CDR3: CASSPLRSGYEQYF. CDR3 nucleotide sequence: TGTGCCAGCAGCCCGCTTCGCTCAGGCTACGAGCAGTACTTC.

The chain combines TRBV12-5 with TRBJ2-7; D assignment may be TRBD1 or TRBD2 (5 bases each). With 1 base removed from V and 3 bases from J, the gap between germline ends came to 10 bases. CDR3 length equals 14 residues. Germline V CDR1 and CDR2: LGHNT, FRNRAP. CDR3 sequence (DNA): TGTGCTAGTGGTTTGGACGGGGCCTACTACGAGCAGTACTTC. Its translation is CASGLDGAYYEQYF.

The chain carries TRBV5-4 and TRBJ2-3; 11 bases are shared with TRBD2. Trimming cost V 0 bases and J 4 bases; bases outside gene matches: 10. CDR3 length equals 18 residues. The germline gives CDR1 SGHNT, CDR2 YYREEE (reference sequence). Here the CDR3 reads CASSLALSGGVIADTQYF. The CDR3 DNA sequence: TGTGCCAGCAGCTTGGCCCTTAGCGGGGGGGTTATTGCAGATACGCAGTATTTT.

This chain links TRBV7-9 with TRBJ2-7; TRBD1 agrees at 12 bases. The length of the CDR3 is 15 residues. Trimming cost V 5 bases and J 7 bases; bases outside gene matches: 9. Germline CDR1 is SEHNR and CDR2 is FQNEAQ (reference sequence). CDR3 protein: CASSAWDRGRREQYF. CDR3 DNA sequence: TGTGCCAGCAGCGCGTGGGACAGGGGGCGAAGGGAGCAGTACTTC.

J is TRBJ1-5 and V is TRBV10-2; 10 bases map to TRBD1. The CDR3 is 16 amino acids. The germline V gene has CDR1 WSHSY and CDR2 SAAADI. V dropped 6 bases and J dropped 7; count of bases not matched to a gene: 12. The CDR3 nucleotides read TGCGCCAGCAGGGTAGGGGGACAGGGGATTTACCAGCCCCAGCATTTT. It encodes CASRVGGQGIYQPQHF.